This TCR beta chain was recovered during a study of CD8 T cells in Susac syndrome. Germline CDR1 reads SGHTA; CDR2 reads FQGNSA. The CDR3 contains 12 residues. V dropped 3 bases and J dropped 4 bases, with 7 bases sitting between them. Healthy donors acted as controls, with matching for age and sex. The CD8+ and CD4+ T cells were negatively isolated, with the TEMRA cells enriched by FACS. When the RNA was reverse transcribed, random hexamers were used with an input of roughly 0.45 to 1 ug. With immunoSEQ multiplex PCR, TCR beta CDR3 was amplified across 54 Vbeta and 13 Jbeta. TCRdb fed the immunoSEQ multiplex PCR reads into MiXCR, producing one record per CDR3 protein. The sample includes 160,000 or so distinct CDR3 sequences, around 90% seen only once; the top ten take 0.065% to 0.1%.

The sequence derives from a human donor in good health. The V and J genes are TRBV7-2 and TRBJ2-7; D is uncertain. The sample consisted of CD4+ T cells from PBMCs. CDR3 protein: CASSFQRYEQYF. For the CDR3, the DNA is TGTGCCAGCAGCTTCCAGAGATACGAGCAGTACTTC.